These 18 T cell receptor beta chains were all obtained from the same sample, sequenced in a study of PD-L1 blockade in urothelial cancer. Sample time point: pretreatment peripheral blood. Generated by immunoSEQ multiplex PCR, the TCRdb table keeps only in-frame clones and is missing some. The sample has fewer than 50,000 clones; around nine tenths are singletons. Material: PBMCs, obtained around atezolizumab (anti-PD-L1) treatment. These receptors were obtained from a donor at least 40 years old with urothelial cancer.

The genes are TRBV18 and TRBJ2-2; D perhaps matches TRBD2 (6 bases). V lost 0 bases and J lost 3, with 14 bases in between. Looked up from germline, CDR1 is KGHSH and CDR2 is LQKENI. This CDR3 contains 17 residues. Written as DNA, the CDR3 is TGTGCCAGCTCACCACCCCCCTCGGGGGTTGACACCGGGGAGCTGTTTTTT. Protein product: CASSPPPSGVDTGELFF. The full variable domain, completed using reference TRBV18 and TRBJ2-2, is NAGVMQNPRHLVRRRGQEARLRCSPMKGHSHVYWYRQLPEEGLKFMVYLQKENIIDESGMPKERFSAEFPKEGPSILRIQQVVRGDSAAYFCASSPPPSGVDTGELFFGEGSRLTVL.

The V call is TRBV7-8, the J call TRBJ1-5; D might be TRBD1 (5 bases). The CDR3 sequence is 12 residues long. Germline lookup yields CDR1 SGHVS and CDR2 FQNEAQ. Trimming left V 6 bases short and J 7 bases short, with 10 bases between. CDR3 in amino acids: CASSLWGQPQHF. In nucleotides, the CDR3 is TGTGCCAGCAGTTTATGGGGCCAGCCCCAGCATTTT.

CDR3 DNA: TGTGCCAGTTCGCGAGAAACAGATACGCAGTATTTT. This codes for CASSRETDTQYF. The chain carries TRBV7-8 and TRBJ2-3; D remains ambiguous. Germline V gene lookup returns CDR1 SGHVS and CDR2 FQNEAQ. The V and J ends lost 9 bases and 3 bases respectively, with 10 bases between them. CDR3 length equals 12 residues.

The gene calls are TRBV5-1 and TRBJ1-1; D perhaps matches TRBD1 (6 bases). The ends were cut back, 0 bases at V and 1 base at J, with 16 bases in the middle. The germline CDR1 and CDR2 sequences are SGHRS and YFSETQ. The CDR3 contains 17 residues. The CDR3 region has the DNA TGCGCCAGCAGCTTGGGGGCCCGGGACAAGGGGAACACTGAAGCTTTCTTT. As protein: CASSLGARDKGNTEAFF.

V is TRBV5-6 and J is TRBJ2-7; D is uncertain. Germline loops: CDR1 SGHDT, CDR2 YYEEEE. The CDR3 has 14 residues. V lost 6 bases and J lost 3, with 16 bases in between. Here the CDR3 DNA reads TGTGCCAGCATTTACCGAGGCTCTAACTACGAGCAGTACTTC. Protein sequence: CASIYRGSNYEQYF.

This sequence joins TRBV19 and TRBJ2-3; possibly TRBD2 for D (6 bases). This CDR3 region has 14 residues. The V and J ends lost 2 bases and 5 bases respectively, with 11 bases between them. From germline, CDR1 is LNHDA and CDR2 SQIVND (reference sequence). DNA for the CDR3: TGTGCCAGTAGTATAAGGGGAGGTGGAGATACGCAGTATTTT. It translates to CASSIRGGGDTQYF.

The V and J genes are TRBV9 and TRBJ1-4; tentatively, D is TRBD1 (6 bases). Germline-derived CDR1 and CDR2 are SGDLS and YYNGEE. The CDR3 is 15 amino acids. Trimming took off 2 bases at V and 8 bases at J, with 16 bases between the two ends. The CDR3 DNA reads TGTGCCAGCAGCGTCGGGGGGCGCGGGGTCGAAAAACTGTTTTTT. Translation: CASSVGGRGVEKLFF.

By share, this clone counts as medium-sized. The rearrangement links TRBV19 to TRBJ2-7; D might be TRBD2 (6 bases). Trimming removed 6 bases at V and 2 bases at J, with 20 bases between. Germline V lookup: CDR1 LNHDA, CDR2 SQIVND (reference sequence). The CDR3 is made up of 16 amino acids. The CDR3 region is CASRWDSGSPTYEQYF. In DNA, the CDR3 is TGTGCCAGTAGATGGGATAGCGGCAGCCCAACCTACGAGCAGTACTTC.

The chain recombines TRBV28 with TRBJ2-7; no clear D. Germline V gene sequence: CDR1 MDHEN, CDR2 SYDVKM. This CDR3 comprises 14 residues. The germline V and J ends were trimmed by 0 bases and 2 bases, with 8 bases remaining between them. The CDR3 is CASSLWAGAYEQYF. Here the CDR3 DNA reads TGTGCCAGCAGTTTATGGGCCGGAGCCTACGAGCAGTACTTC.

This chain connects TRBV28 to TRBJ2-7, with a weak D call TRBD2 (5 bases). V lost 2 bases to trimming and J lost 7 bases, with 6 bases between them. Germline V CDR1 and CDR2: MDHEN, SYDVKM. The CDR3 extends over 11 amino acids. The CDR3 DNA reads as TGTGCCAGCAGTTTAGGGGAGGAGCAGTACTTC. This gives the protein CASSLGEEQYF.

The rearrangement uses TRBV5-6 and TRBJ2-1; 9 bases map to TRBD1. Germline trimming cut 4 bases from V and 8 bases from J; bases unmatched to any gene: 4. The CDR3 is made up of 13 amino acids. CDR1 is SGHDT, CDR2 YYEEEE, per germline. The CDR3 nucleotides are TGTGCCAGCAGCCCTACAGGGGGCGATGAGCAGTTCTTC. Translating it yields CASSPTGGDEQFF.

The chain employs TRBV30 and TRBJ1-1, with 8 bases that match TRBD1. This CDR3 region has 13 residues. CDR1 is GTSNPN and CDR2 is SVGIG in the germline V gene (reference sequence). After removal of 4 bases from V and 5 bases from J, the junction contained 6 bases not matched to a gene. As DNA, the CDR3 is TGTGCCTGGATTCAGGGGGCTTGGACTGAAGCTTTCTTT. Amino acids: CAWIQGAWTEAFF.

The chain has TRBV7-3 and TRBJ2-2; 10 bases fit TRBD1. Germline CDR1 is SGHTA and CDR2 is FQGTGA. V was pared by 5 bases and J by 5 bases, with 8 bases of the junction left unmatched. The CDR3 has 16 residues. In DNA form, the CDR3 reads TGTGCCAGCAGCCCCAGACAGGGGGCCATGACCGGGGAGCTGTTTTTT. It is translated as CASSPRQGAMTGELFF. Looking up the rest from reference TRBV7-3 and TRBJ2-2 gives the full variable domain: GAGVSQTPSNKVTEKGKYVELRCDPISGHTALYWYRQSLGQGPEFLIYFQGTGAADDSGLPNDRFFAVRPEGSVSTLKIQRTERGDSAVYLCASSPRQGAMTGELFFGEGSRLTVL.

This chain joins TRBV6-1 and TRBJ1-1; maybe TRBD1 (5 bases). This CDR3 has 15 amino acids. Germline lookup yields CDR1 MNHNS and CDR2 SASEGT. V lost 4 bases and J lost 4, with 16 bases in between. The CDR3 bases are TGTGCCAGCAGTGTGGTGGTCCTCCAGGGCACTGAAGCTTTCTTT. Protein: CASSVVVLQGTEAFF.

The CDR3 region has the DNA TGCAGCGTACCCGGGACAGCCCAAGAGACCCAGTACTTC. This gives the protein CSVPGTAQETQYF. The chain couples TRBV29-1 to TRBJ2-5; 7 bases map to TRBD1. The V segment lost 6 bases and the J segment 1 base; nucleotides outside the gene matches: 5. The CDR3 covers 13 residues. Germline CDR1 reads SQVTM; CDR2 reads ANQGSEA. The full variable domain, with the rest looked up from reference TRBV29-1 and TRBJ2-5, is SAVISQKPSRDICQRGTSLTIQCQVDSQVTMMFWYRQQPGQSLTLIATANQGSEATYESGFVIDKFPISRPNLTFSTLTVSNMSPEDSSIYLCSVPGTAQETQYFGPGTRLLVL.

The V gene is TRBV30, the J gene TRBJ1-3, with 7 bases fitting TRBD1. The CDR3 runs to 15 residues. Losses at the gene ends were 2 bases for V and 0 bases for J; bases not matched to a gene: 4. Germline V gene lookup returns CDR1 GTSNPN and CDR2 SVGIG (reference sequence). CDR3 region: CAWSLGQSSGNTIYF. DNA for the CDR3: TGTGCCTGGAGTCTGGGACAGAGCTCTGGAAACACCATATATTTT.

This chain connects TRBV5-1 to TRBJ2-3; 7 bases match TRBD1. This CDR3 contains 13 residues. Germline V gives CDR1 SGHRS, CDR2 YFSETQ. V lost 4 bases to trimming and J lost 4 bases; unmatched junction nucleotides: 3. The CDR3 nucleotides are TGCGCCAGCAGCAGTACAGGGGCAGATACGCAGTATTTT. It yields the protein CASSSTGADTQYF. The full variable domain, with the rest looked up from reference TRBV5-1 and TRBJ2-3, is KAGVTQTPRYLIKTRGQQVTLSCSPISGHRSVSWYQQTPGQGLQFLFEYFSETQRNKGNFPGRFSGRQFSNSRSEMNVSTLELGDSALYLCASSSTGADTQYFGPGTRLTVL.

The chain uses TRBV20-1 and TRBJ2-5; a weak D match, TRBD2 (5 bases). This CDR3 is 11 amino acids long. Germline V gene lookup returns CDR1 DFQATT and CDR2 SNEGSKA (reference sequence). The V end was cut by 6 bases, the J end by 7 bases, with 12 bases between. The CDR3 region has the DNA TGCAGTGCCGAGGGCGAGGGGACCCAGTACTTC. Amino acid sequence: CSAEGEGTQYF.